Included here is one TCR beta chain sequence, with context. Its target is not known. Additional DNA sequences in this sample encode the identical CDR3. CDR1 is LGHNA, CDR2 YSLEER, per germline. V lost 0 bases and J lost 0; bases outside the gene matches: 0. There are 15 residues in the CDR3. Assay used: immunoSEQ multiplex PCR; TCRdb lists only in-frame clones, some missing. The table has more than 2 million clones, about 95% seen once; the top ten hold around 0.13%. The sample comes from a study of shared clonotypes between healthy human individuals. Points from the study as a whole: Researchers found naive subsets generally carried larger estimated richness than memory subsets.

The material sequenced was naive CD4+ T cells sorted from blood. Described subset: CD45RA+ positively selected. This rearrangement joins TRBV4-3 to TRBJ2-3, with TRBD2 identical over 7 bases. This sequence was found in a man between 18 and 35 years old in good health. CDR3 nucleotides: TGCGCCAGCAGCCAAGATAGCGGGAGCACAGATACGCAGTATTTT. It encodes CASSQDSGSTDTQYF.